One sample yielded the 8 T cell receptor beta chains listed below, sequenced in a study of post-analysis software for immune sequencing data. Whole-study findings and limits: Patients had higher frequencies than controls of a handful of TRBV segments, including TRBV5-6, TRBV5-1 and TRBV20-1.

The TCR beta cDNA libraries carried unique molecular identifiers. TCRdb reprocessed the PCR reads with MiXCR, giving one entry per CDR3 protein. This sample has about 810,000 distinct CDR3 sequences, with around 53% found just once. No antigens are known for them. The specimen sequenced was blood. The source is a girl between 10 and 17 years old with multiple sclerosis.

This clonotype occurred once. The chain has TRBV7-9 and TRBJ2-4; 7 bases match TRBD2. The DNA end is a closer match to TRBJ2-7, so the J assignment may be wrong. Germline V gene sequence: CDR1 SEHNR, CDR2 FQNEAQ (reference sequence). This CDR3 has 15 amino acids. CDR3 bases: TGTGCCAGCAGCACCGAGGCTAGCGGAGCCTACGAGCAGTACTTC. This sequence encodes CASSTEASGAYEQYF.

The chain recombines TRBV5-6 with TRBJ2-1, with 7 bases identical to TRBD1. The length of the CDR3 is 14 residues. V lost 4 bases to trimming and J lost 2 bases; unmatched junction nucleotides: 3. Germline V gene data show CDR1 as SGHDT and CDR2 as YYEEEE. The CDR3 nucleotides read TGTGCCAGCAGCATGGGACAGACCTACAATGAGCAGTTCTTC. It yields the protein CASSMGQTYNEQFF. Full variable domain (missing parts from reference TRBV5-6 and TRBJ2-1): DAGVTQSPTHLIKTRGQQVTLRCSPKSGHDTVSWYQQALGQGPQFIFQYYEEEERQRGNFPDRFSGHQFPNYSSELNVNALLLGDSALYLCASSMGQTYNEQFFGPGTRLTVL.

The chain joins TRBV25-1 to TRBJ2-7, with 7 nucleotides matching TRBD1. Germline V gives CDR1 MGHDK, CDR2 SYGVNS. The CDR3 contains 13 residues. J was trimmed by 6 bases and V by 0 bases; bases with no gene match: 2. This CDR3 reads CASSEYRGSEQYF. As DNA, the CDR3 is TGTGCCAGCAGTGAATACAGGGGGAGCGAGCAGTACTTC.

Here the CDR3 DNA reads TGTGCCAGCAGCCCAAGCGTGGGTTTTGGGCTCTACGAGCAGTACTTC. Encoded protein: CASSPSVGFGLYEQYF. The chain joins TRBV5-4 to TRBJ2-7; D is unresolved. This CDR3 has 16 residues. The germline CDR1 and CDR2 sequences are SGHNT and YYREEE (reference sequence). Deletions cut 4 bases from V and 3 bases from J, with 20 bases between.

This chain connects TRBV18 to TRBJ2-7; D is uncertain. The CDR3 sequence is 12 residues long. V shed 2 bases and J shed 1 base, with 3 bases lying between them. Germline CDR1 KGHSH, CDR2 LQKENI. The CDR3 nucleotides are TGTGCCAGCTCACCAGTGTCCTACGAGCAGTACTTC. It specifies CASSPVSYEQYF.

This sequence joins TRBV12-3 or TRBV12-4 and TRBJ2-5; D is perhaps TRBD2 (6 bases). The germline V and J ends were trimmed by 7 bases and 11 bases, with 26 bases remaining between them. The CDR3 extends over 15 amino acids. The DNA of the CDR3 is TGTGCCAGCATGGGGGGAGTTAGTTCCTACAATGAGCAGTACTTC. This translates into CASMGGVSSYNEQYF.

The chain has TRBV10-3 and TRBJ2-1; D assignment may be TRBD1 or TRBD2 (5 bases each). V was clipped by 6 bases and J by 9 bases, with 18 bases between them. Germline V lookup: CDR1 ENHRY, CDR2 SYGVKD. The CDR3 is 14 amino acids. DNA for the CDR3: TGTGCCATCAGCCTCACTCCGAGGGGCAGTGAGCAGTTCTTC. Translated: CAISLTPRGSEQFF.

The table lists this clonotype with a few counts. The J gene is TRBJ2-1, the V gene TRBV10-3; the match to TRBD1 covers 10 bases. This CDR3 contains 15 residues. V dropped 4 bases and J dropped 6; count of bases not matched to a gene: 6. Germline V CDR1 and CDR2: ENHRY, SYGVKD. CDR3 sequence reads: CAISAGQGHSNEQFF. The CDR3 region has the DNA TGTGCCATCAGTGCGGGACAGGGGCACTCCAATGAGCAGTTCTTC.